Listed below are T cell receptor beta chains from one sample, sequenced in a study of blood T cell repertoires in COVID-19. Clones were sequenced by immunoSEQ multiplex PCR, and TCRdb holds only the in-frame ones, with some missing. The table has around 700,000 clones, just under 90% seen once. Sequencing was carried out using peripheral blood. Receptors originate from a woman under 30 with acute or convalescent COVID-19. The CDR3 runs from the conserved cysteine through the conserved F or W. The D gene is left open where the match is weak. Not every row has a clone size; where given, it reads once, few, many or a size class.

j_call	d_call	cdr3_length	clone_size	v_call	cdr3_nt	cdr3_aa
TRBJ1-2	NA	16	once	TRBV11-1	TGTGCCAGCAGCTCCCCCGAGGGACTTCCCGTTTATGGCTACACCTTC	CASSSPEGLPVYGYTF
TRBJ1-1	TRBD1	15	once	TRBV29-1	TGCAGCGTTGATCTGGGACAGACAATGAACACTGAAGCTTTCTTT	CSVDLGQTMNTEAFF
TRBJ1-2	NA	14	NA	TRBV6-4	TGTGCCAGCAGTGACGACTCTGTCAACTATGGCTACACCTTC	CASSDDSVNYGYTF
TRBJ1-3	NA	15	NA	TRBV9	TGTGCCAGCAGCGTCCACATAAGCTCTGGAAACACCATATATTTT	CASSVHISSGNTIYF
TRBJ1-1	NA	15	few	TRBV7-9	TGTGCCAGCACCTCGGTCCGGGGGACGAACACTGAAGCTTTCTTT	CASTSVRGTNTEAFF
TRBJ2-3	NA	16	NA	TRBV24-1	TGTGCCACCAGTGATTTGTCAGGGGGGAGCGCAGATACGCAGTATTTT	CATSDLSGGSADTQYF
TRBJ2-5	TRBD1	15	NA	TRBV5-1	TGCGCCAGCAGCTTGGCCGGGACAGGGGGAGAGACCCAGTACTTC	CASSLAGTGGETQYF
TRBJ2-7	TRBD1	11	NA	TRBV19	TGTGCCAGTGGGGACAGCTACGAGCAGTACTTC	CASGDSYEQYF
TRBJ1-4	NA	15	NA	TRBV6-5	TGTGCCAGCAGTTACTCGAGGGGGTCCGGGGAAAAACTGTTTTTT	CASSYSRGSGEKLFF
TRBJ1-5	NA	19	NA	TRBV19	TGTGCCAGTAGTCCCCCCCCCGTGTTTTTGAGCGGTAGCAATCAGCCCCAGCATTTT	CASSPPPVFLSGSNQPQHF
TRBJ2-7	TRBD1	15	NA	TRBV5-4	TGTGCCAGCAGCCCGGGACAGGCAAACTCCTACGAGCAGTACTTC	CASSPGQANSYEQYF
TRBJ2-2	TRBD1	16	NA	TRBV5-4	TGTGCCAGCAGCTTGCCCAGGGGGCTTGGGACCGGGGAGCTGTTTTTT	CASSLPRGLGTGELFF
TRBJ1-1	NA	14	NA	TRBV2	TGTGCCAGCAGTGTAAACGGGATGAACACTGAAGCTTTCTTT	CASSVNGMNTEAFF
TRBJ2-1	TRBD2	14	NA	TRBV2	TGTGCCAGTAAAGAGCGGGGGGGCAACCATGAGCAGTTCTTC	CASKERGGNHEQFF
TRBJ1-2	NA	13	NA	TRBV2	TGTGCCAGCAGTAAACAGGGAATCTATGGCTACACCTTC	CASSKQGIYGYTF
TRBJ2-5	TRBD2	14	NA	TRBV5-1	TGCGCCAGCTTCGTAGCGGGGGCGGGGGAGACCCAGTACTTC	CASFVAGAGETQYF
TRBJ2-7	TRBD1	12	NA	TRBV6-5	TGTGCCGGTCGGGACAGGGGCTACGAGCAGTACTTC	CAGRDRGYEQYF
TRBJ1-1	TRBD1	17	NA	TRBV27	TGTGCCAGCACCAAAAATGGTCTGACAGGGTCGAACACTGAAGCTTTCTTT	CASTKNGLTGSNTEAFF
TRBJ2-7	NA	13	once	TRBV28	TGTGCCAGCAGTAGGACAGATACCTACGAGCAGTACTTC	CASSRTDTYEQYF
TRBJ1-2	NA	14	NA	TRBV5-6	TGTGCCAGCAGCTTGGGTCGGGTCAACTATGGCTACACCTTC	CASSLGRVNYGYTF
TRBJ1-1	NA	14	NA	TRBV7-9	TGTGCCAGCAGCTTGCAGGGGATGGACACTGAAGCTTTCTTT	CASSLQGMDTEAFF
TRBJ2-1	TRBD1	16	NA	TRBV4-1	TGCGCCAGCAGCCAAGATGGTCCAGGGGGCAAAGATGAGCAGTTCTTC	CASSQDGPGGKDEQFF
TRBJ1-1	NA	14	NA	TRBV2	TGTGCCAGCAGTGAACCGCCGGGGAACACTGAAGCTTTCTTT	CASSEPPGNTEAFF
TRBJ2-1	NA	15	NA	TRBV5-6	TGTGCCAGCAGCTTGGAGCCTTATCCCTACAATGAGCAGTTCTTC	CASSLEPYPYNEQFF
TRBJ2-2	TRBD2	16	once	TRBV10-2	TGCGCCAGCAGTGCTCCGGGGGGGTTAGACACCGGGGAGCTGTTTTTT	CASSAPGGLDTGELFF
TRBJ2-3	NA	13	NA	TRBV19	TGTGCCAGTACTAGGGGTGGCACAGATACGCAGTATTTT	CASTRGGTDTQYF
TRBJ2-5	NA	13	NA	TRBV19	TGTGCCAGCCAAGGGGGACCAGGGGAGACCCAGTACTTC	CASQGGPGETQYF
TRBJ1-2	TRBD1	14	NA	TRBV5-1	TGCGCCAGCCAACAGGGGTTGAGCGACTATGGCTACACCTTC	CASQQGLSDYGYTF
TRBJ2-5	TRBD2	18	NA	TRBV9	TGTGCCAGCAGCCCTGGGACTAGCGGGGGGACGCGGGTATGGACCCAGTACTTC	CASSPGTSGGTRVWTQYF
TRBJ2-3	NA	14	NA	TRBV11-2	TGTGCCAGCAGCCCGCTCGACTCACAAGATACGCAGTATTTT	CASSPLDSQDTQYF
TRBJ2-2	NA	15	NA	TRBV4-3	TGCGCCAGCAGCCAAGGCTTGGGGGGCACCGGGGAGCTGTTTTTT	CASSQGLGGTGELFF
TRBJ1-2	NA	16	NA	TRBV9	TGTGCCAGCAGCGTAGAGGCCGCAGGCGAGTTCTATGGCTACACCTTC	CASSVEAAGEFYGYTF
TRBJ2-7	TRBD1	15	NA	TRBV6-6	TGTGCCAGCAGTTACCCGGGACAGCCCCTCGGCGAGCAGTACTTC	CASSYPGQPLGEQYF
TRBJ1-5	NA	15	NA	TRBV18	TGTGCCAGCTCACCATGGGCCGATAGCAATCAGCCCCAGCATTTT	CASSPWADSNQPQHF
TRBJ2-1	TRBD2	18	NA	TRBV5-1	TGCGCCAGCAGCTCGACTAGCGGGGGTAGGCCCCCGACAGGGGCGAAGTTCTTC	CASSSTSGGRPPTGAKFF
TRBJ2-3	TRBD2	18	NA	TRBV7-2	TGTGCCAGCAGCCTCCGGGGGGAGCGGGGTTCACTCACAGATACGCAGTATTTT	CASSLRGERGSLTDTQYF
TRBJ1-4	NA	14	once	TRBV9	TGTGCCAGCAGCCGAGGGGGAACTAATGAAAAACTGTTTTTT	CASSRGGTNEKLFF
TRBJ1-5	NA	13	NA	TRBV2	TGTGCCAGCAATCAACAGCTCAATCAGCCCCAGCATTTT	CASNQQLNQPQHF
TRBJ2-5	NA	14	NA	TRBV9	TGTGCCAGCAGCCCCTACAGGAATCAAGAGACCCAGTACTTC	CASSPYRNQETQYF
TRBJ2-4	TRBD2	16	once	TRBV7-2	TGTGCCAGCAGCTTAGTAAGCGGGGCGGGCAAAAACATTCAGTACTTC	CASSLVSGAGKNIQYF
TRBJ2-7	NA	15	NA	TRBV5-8	TGTGCCAGCAGGCCAGACAGGTGGTTTCCCTACGAGCAGTACTTC	CASRPDRWFPYEQYF
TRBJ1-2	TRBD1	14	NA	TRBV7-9	TGTGCCAGCAGCTTCGGACAGGAGCGCTATGGCTACACCTTC	CASSFGQERYGYTF
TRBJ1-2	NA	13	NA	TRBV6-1	TGTGCCAGCAGTGAAATGTCGGGTTATGGCTACACCTTC	CASSEMSGYGYTF
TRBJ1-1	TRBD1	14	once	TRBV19	TGTGCCAGTAGTATACGGGACAGAACGACTGAAGCTTTCTTT	CASSIRDRTTEAFF
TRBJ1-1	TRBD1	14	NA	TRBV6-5	TGTGCCAGCAGCCGGGACAGGGGGCACACTGAAGCTTTCTTT	CASSRDRGHTEAFF
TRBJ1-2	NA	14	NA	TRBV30	TGTGCCTGGAGTGTAATGGCGGAGAACTATGGCTACACCTTC	CAWSVMAENYGYTF
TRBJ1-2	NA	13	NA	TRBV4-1	TGCGCCAGCAGCCAAGAGTTTAGATGGGGCTACACCTTC	CASSQEFRWGYTF
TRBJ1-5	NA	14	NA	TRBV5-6	TGTGCCAGCAGCTTGATATGGTGGTCGGAGCCCCAGCATTTT	CASSLIWWSEPQHF
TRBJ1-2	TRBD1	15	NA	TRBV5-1	TGCGCCAGCAGCTCCACAGGGGACTTCGACTATGGCTACACCTTC	CASSSTGDFDYGYTF
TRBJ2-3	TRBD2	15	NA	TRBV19	TGTGCCAGTAGTACTACTAGCGCCAGACCAGATACGCAGTATTTT	CASSTTSARPDTQYF
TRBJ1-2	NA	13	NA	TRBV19	TGTGCCAGTTCTCCTCAGGGGCTCTATGGCTACACCTTC	CASSPQGLYGYTF
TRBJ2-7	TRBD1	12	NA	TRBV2	TGTGCCAGCAGGGTACAGGGGAACGAGCAGTACTTC	CASRVQGNEQYF
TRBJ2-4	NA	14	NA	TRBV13	TGTGCCAGCAGCGGCAGGGGTTTTGGAAACATTCAGTACTTC	CASSGRGFGNIQYF
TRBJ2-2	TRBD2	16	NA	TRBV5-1	TGCGCCAGCAGCTCGACGGGGAGGGTGAACACCGGGGAGCTGTTTTTT	CASSSTGRVNTGELFF
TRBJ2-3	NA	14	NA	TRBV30	TGTGCCTGGATGGTTTGGGCGAGCACAGATACGCAGTATTTT	CAWMVWASTDTQYF